This T cell receptor beta chain was retrieved from a study of blood T cells in healthy people across ages. Germline V CDR1 and CDR2: SGHTA, FQGNSA. This CDR3 is 14 amino acids long. A sample-barcoded 5' primer and a J-beta primer mix were used in a second PCR of about 6 to 11 cycles. TCRdb re-called the 5' RACE reads through MiXCR, storing one row per CDR3 protein. Of roughly 800,000 distinct CDR3 sequences listed, roughly 35% are singletons. Note on this clonotype: One base away lies a much larger clone, so this may be a sequencing read error.

This receptor was obtained from a man in his late teens or twenties in good health. The sample consisted of blood. The chain joins TRBV7-2 to TRBJ2-1; D gene unclear. CDR3 sequence (DNA): TGTGCCAACAGCTTAAGTCCCTCCTACAATGAGCAGTTCTTC. It encodes CANSLSPSYNEQFF.